A selection of T cell receptor beta chains follows, all from one sample in a study of T cells after yellow fever vaccination. TCRdb independently ran MiXCR on the 5' RACE reads; one entry per CDR3 protein. Found here are hundreds of thousands of distinct CDR3 sequences, about 12% of them singletons; the top ten hold 14% to 15%. Sample: PBMCs, taken on the day of the yellow fever booster vaccination. Source of these receptors: a man aged 30 to 45 who received the YFV17D yellow fever vaccine. CDR3s include the opening cysteine and the closing phenylalanine or tryptophan. The D gene is left open where the match is weak. Clone size, where shown, is once, few, many, or a class for clones that have expanded.

j_call: TRBJ2-7; v_call: TRBV28; d_call: NA; cdr3_length: 13; clone_size: many; cdr3_aa: CASSRQGAYEQYF; cdr3_nt: TGTGCCAGCAGTCGGCAGGGTGCCTACGAGCAGTACTTC
j_call: TRBJ1-5; v_call: TRBV20-1; d_call: NA; cdr3_length: 13; clone_size: NA; cdr3_aa: CSATRTADQPQHF; cdr3_nt: TGCAGTGCTACTCGGACCGCCGATCAGCCCCAGCATTTT
j_call: TRBJ2-1; v_call: TRBV19; d_call: NA; cdr3_length: 14; clone_size: few; cdr3_aa: CASSTIAPLNEQFF; cdr3_nt: TGTGCCAGTAGTACGATCGCGCCTCTGAATGAGCAGTTCTTC
j_call: TRBJ2-7; v_call: TRBV28; d_call: NA; cdr3_length: 16; clone_size: NA; cdr3_aa: CASSETGTLATYEQYF; cdr3_nt: TGTGCCAGCAGTGAAACCGGGACCCTCGCAACCTACGAGCAGTACTTC
j_call: TRBJ1-1; v_call: TRBV7-9; d_call: TRBD1; cdr3_length: 14; clone_size: few; cdr3_aa: CASEWGQGDTEAFF; cdr3_nt: TGTGCCAGCGAATGGGGACAGGGGGACACTGAAGCTTTCTTT
j_call: TRBJ2-7; v_call: TRBV28; d_call: NA; cdr3_length: 15; clone_size: few; cdr3_aa: CASGGSAQSLYEQYF; cdr3_nt: TGTGCCAGCGGTGGGTCGGCCCAAAGTCTTTACGAGCAGTACTTC
j_call: TRBJ2-1; v_call: TRBV19; d_call: TRBD2; cdr3_length: 15; clone_size: NA; cdr3_aa: CASSIFVAGGNEQFF; cdr3_nt: TGTGCCAGTAGTATTTTTGTAGCGGGAGGGAATGAGCAGTTCTTC
j_call: TRBJ2-5; v_call: TRBV7-3; d_call: NA; cdr3_length: 16; clone_size: NA; cdr3_aa: CASSLWGGGGQETQYF; cdr3_nt: TGTGCCAGCAGCTTATGGGGGGGAGGGGGCCAAGAGACCCAGTACTTC
j_call: TRBJ1-5; v_call: TRBV15; d_call: NA; cdr3_length: 13; clone_size: NA; cdr3_aa: CATSVGVSQPQHF; cdr3_nt: TGTGCCACCAGTGTGGGAGTAAGTCAGCCCCAGCATTTT
j_call: TRBJ2-1; v_call: TRBV12-3/TRBV12-4; d_call: NA; cdr3_length: 13; clone_size: NA; cdr3_aa: CASSVRVGAEQFF; cdr3_nt: TGTGCCAGCAGTGTCCGTGTGGGGGCGGAGCAGTTCTTC
j_call: TRBJ2-3; v_call: TRBV29-1; d_call: NA; cdr3_length: 12; clone_size: NA; cdr3_aa: CSVEDAGDTQYF; cdr3_nt: TGCAGCGTTGAAGACGCGGGGGATACGCAGTATTTT
j_call: TRBJ2-2; v_call: TRBV28; d_call: NA; cdr3_length: 16; clone_size: NA; cdr3_aa: CASRGIPTVLTGELFF; cdr3_nt: TGTGCCAGCAGGGGGATTCCGACAGTACTCACCGGGGAGCTGTTTTTT
j_call: TRBJ2-6; v_call: TRBV14; d_call: NA; cdr3_length: 16; clone_size: NA; cdr3_aa: CASSPGQFSGANVLTF; cdr3_nt: TGTGCCAGCAGCCCGGGACAATTCTCTGGGGCCAACGTCCTGACTTTC
j_call: TRBJ2-7; v_call: TRBV7-9; d_call: TRBD2; cdr3_length: 13; clone_size: NA; cdr3_aa: CASSYGTSDEQYF; cdr3_nt: TGTGCCAGCAGTTATGGGACTAGTGACGAGCAGTACTTC
j_call: TRBJ2-5; v_call: TRBV7-2; d_call: TRBD2; cdr3_length: 17; clone_size: NA; cdr3_aa: CASSPRTSGRGGETQYF; cdr3_nt: TGTGCCAGCAGCCCACGGACTAGCGGGAGGGGTGGAGAGACCCAGTACTTC
j_call: TRBJ2-5; v_call: TRBV10-3; d_call: NA; cdr3_length: 15; clone_size: few; cdr3_aa: CAIKESQGRQETQYF; cdr3_nt: TGTGCCATCAAAGAGTCGCAGGGTCGGCAAGAGACCCAGTACTTC
j_call: TRBJ2-3; v_call: TRBV11-2; d_call: TRBD2; cdr3_length: 18; clone_size: few; cdr3_aa: CASSWTSGRKVGTDTQYF; cdr3_nt: TGTGCCAGCAGCTGGACTAGCGGGAGGAAAGTGGGGACGGATACGCAGTATTTT
j_call: TRBJ1-1; v_call: TRBV7-2; d_call: NA; cdr3_length: 16; clone_size: NA; cdr3_aa: CASSPRGRRTNTEAFF; cdr3_nt: TGTGCCAGCAGCCCCCGGGGGAGACGAACTAACACTGAAGCTTTCTTT
j_call: TRBJ2-1; v_call: TRBV6-5; d_call: TRBD2; cdr3_length: 16; clone_size: NA; cdr3_aa: CASSSATSGRWNEQFF; cdr3_nt: TGTGCCAGCAGTTCGGCGACTAGCGGGAGGTGGAATGAGCAGTTCTTC
j_call: TRBJ2-7; v_call: TRBV9; d_call: TRBD2; cdr3_length: 17; clone_size: few; cdr3_aa: CASEPGLAGSGSYEQYF; cdr3_nt: TGTGCCAGCGAACCGGGACTAGCGGGATCCGGGAGCTACGAGCAGTACTTC
j_call: TRBJ2-2; v_call: TRBV3-1; d_call: TRBD2; cdr3_length: 17; clone_size: NA; cdr3_aa: CASSQDRLAGNTGELFF; cdr3_nt: TGTGCCAGCAGCCAAGATAGACTAGCCGGGAACACCGGGGAGCTGTTTTTT
j_call: TRBJ2-3; v_call: TRBV9; d_call: NA; cdr3_length: 14; clone_size: few; cdr3_aa: CASRSGGGADTQYF; cdr3_nt: TGTGCCAGCAGAAGCGGAGGGGGGGCAGATACGCAGTATTTT
j_call: TRBJ2-7; v_call: TRBV29-1; d_call: TRBD1; cdr3_length: 15; clone_size: many; cdr3_aa: CSVATWTGGSYEQYF; cdr3_nt: TGCAGCGTTGCCACCTGGACAGGGGGGTCCTACGAGCAGTACTTC
j_call: TRBJ1-5; v_call: TRBV7-2; d_call: TRBD1; cdr3_length: 15; clone_size: NA; cdr3_aa: CASSLGDRDNQPQHF; cdr3_nt: TGTGCCAGCAGCTTAGGGGACAGGGACAATCAGCCCCAGCATTTT
j_call: TRBJ2-1; v_call: TRBV28; d_call: NA; cdr3_length: 18; clone_size: NA; cdr3_aa: CASSTTTPRGSSYNEQFF; cdr3_nt: TGTGCCAGCAGTACGACAACCCCCCGGGGTAGCTCCTACAATGAGCAGTTCTTC
j_call: TRBJ1-2; v_call: TRBV2; d_call: NA; cdr3_length: 13; clone_size: NA; cdr3_aa: CASLIRVGYGYTF; cdr3_nt: TGTGCCAGCCTGATTCGGGTAGGATATGGCTACACCTTC
j_call: TRBJ2-7; v_call: TRBV19; d_call: TRBD1; cdr3_length: 15; clone_size: NA; cdr3_aa: CASRRGTGDPYEQYF; cdr3_nt: TGTGCCAGTAGAAGGGGGACAGGGGACCCCTACGAGCAGTACTTC
j_call: TRBJ1-6; v_call: TRBV6-1; d_call: NA; cdr3_length: 15; clone_size: NA; cdr3_aa: CASSQGRGFNSPLHF; cdr3_nt: TGTGCCAGCAGCCAGGGAAGGGGATTTAATTCACCCCTCCACTTT
j_call: TRBJ2-1; v_call: TRBV5-1; d_call: TRBD2; cdr3_length: 19; clone_size: NA; cdr3_aa: CARPGRVRTSGSEGNEQFF; cdr3_nt: TGCGCCAGACCCGGCCGGGTGAGGACTAGCGGGAGCGAGGGAAATGAGCAGTTCTTC
j_call: TRBJ2-3; v_call: TRBV20-1; d_call: NA; cdr3_length: 13; clone_size: NA; cdr3_aa: CSASQGRSDTQYF; cdr3_nt: TGCAGTGCTAGCCAGGGGAGGTCAGATACGCAGTATTTT
j_call: TRBJ2-3; v_call: TRBV5-1; d_call: NA; cdr3_length: 14; clone_size: many; cdr3_aa: CASSLAEGKNTQYF; cdr3_nt: TGCGCCAGCAGCTTGGCCGAGGGTAAGAATACGCAGTATTTT
j_call: TRBJ1-1; v_call: TRBV7-2; d_call: TRBD1; cdr3_length: 16; clone_size: NA; cdr3_aa: CASSLMAGGVNTEAFF; cdr3_nt: TGTGCCAGCAGCTTAATGGCAGGGGGCGTGAACACTGAAGCTTTCTTT
j_call: TRBJ2-5; v_call: TRBV19; d_call: TRBD1; cdr3_length: 14; clone_size: NA; cdr3_aa: CASSRQGPGETQYF; cdr3_nt: TGTGCCAGTAGCCGACAGGGGCCGGGAGAGACCCAGTACTTC
j_call: TRBJ2-3; v_call: TRBV29-1; d_call: NA; cdr3_length: 15; clone_size: NA; cdr3_aa: CSVEFGLTITDTQYF; cdr3_nt: TGCAGCGTTGAGTTCGGGCTTACTATCACAGATACGCAGTATTTT
j_call: TRBJ1-6; v_call: TRBV20-1; d_call: TRBD1; cdr3_length: 15; clone_size: few; cdr3_aa: CSAAGTATYNSPLHF; cdr3_nt: TGCAGTGCAGCCGGGACAGCGACCTATAATTCACCCCTCCACTTT
j_call: TRBJ2-3; v_call: TRBV18; d_call: NA; cdr3_length: 12; clone_size: NA; cdr3_aa: CASSPGDHTQYF; cdr3_nt: TGTGCCAGCTCACCGGGAGACCATACGCAGTATTTT
j_call: TRBJ2-5; v_call: TRBV5-1; d_call: NA; cdr3_length: 14; clone_size: few; cdr3_aa: CASMKGQLQETQYF; cdr3_nt: TGCGCCAGCATGAAAGGACAACTACAAGAGACCCAGTACTTC
j_call: TRBJ1-2; v_call: TRBV2; d_call: TRBD1; cdr3_length: 14; clone_size: many; cdr3_aa: CASSVEGAIYGYTF; cdr3_nt: TGTGCCAGCAGTGTGGAGGGGGCGATCTATGGCTACACCTTC
j_call: TRBJ2-5; v_call: TRBV16; d_call: NA; cdr3_length: 14; clone_size: few; cdr3_aa: CASSLLELGGTQYF; cdr3_nt: TGTGCCAGCAGCCTCCTGGAGCTTGGGGGTACCCAGTACTTC
j_call: TRBJ2-3; v_call: TRBV5-5; d_call: NA; cdr3_length: 12; clone_size: NA; cdr3_aa: CARSTGLNTQYF; cdr3_nt: TGTGCCAGGAGCACCGGGCTGAATACGCAGTATTTT
j_call: TRBJ2-3; v_call: TRBV6-1; d_call: NA; cdr3_length: 15; clone_size: NA; cdr3_aa: CASRRSGWETDTQYF; cdr3_nt: TGTGCCAGCCGGAGGAGCGGGTGGGAGACAGATACGCAGTATTTT
j_call: TRBJ2-2; v_call: TRBV18; d_call: NA; cdr3_length: 14; clone_size: NA; cdr3_aa: CASSPPGVTGELFF; cdr3_nt: TGTGCCAGCTCACCACCGGGGGTCACCGGGGAGCTGTTTTTT
j_call: TRBJ2-3; v_call: TRBV5-1; d_call: TRBD2; cdr3_length: 14; clone_size: NA; cdr3_aa: CASSSGGGVDTQYF; cdr3_nt: TGCGCCAGCAGCTCGGGGGGGGGCGTAGATACGCAGTATTTT
j_call: TRBJ2-1; v_call: TRBV5-1; d_call: NA; cdr3_length: 14; clone_size: few; cdr3_aa: CASSLAGTTNEQFF; cdr3_nt: TGCGCCAGCAGCTTGGCCGGCACTACTAATGAGCAGTTCTTC
j_call: TRBJ2-1; v_call: TRBV6-2/TRBV6-3; d_call: TRBD2; cdr3_length: 13; clone_size: NA; cdr3_aa: CASRTSGKHEQFF; cdr3_nt: TGTGCCAGCCGGACTAGCGGTAAACATGAGCAGTTCTTC
j_call: TRBJ1-1; v_call: TRBV5-4; d_call: NA; cdr3_length: 11; clone_size: few; cdr3_aa: CASSAETEAFF; cdr3_nt: TGTGCCAGCAGTGCCGAAACTGAAGCTTTCTTT
j_call: TRBJ2-1; v_call: TRBV20-1; d_call: TRBD2; cdr3_length: 14; clone_size: NA; cdr3_aa: CSARGGTSGNEQFF; cdr3_nt: TGCAGTGCTAGGGGGGGAACTAGCGGCAATGAGCAGTTCTTC
j_call: TRBJ2-7; v_call: TRBV11-1; d_call: NA; cdr3_length: 12; clone_size: few; cdr3_aa: CASSKEWGEQYF; cdr3_nt: TGTGCCAGCAGCAAGGAGTGGGGAGAGCAGTACTTC
j_call: TRBJ2-3; v_call: TRBV5-6; d_call: NA; cdr3_length: 16; clone_size: few; cdr3_aa: CASSRPQGFLRDTQYF; cdr3_nt: TGTGCCAGCAGTCGTCCCCAGGGATTTCTTAGAGATACGCAGTATTTT
j_call: TRBJ2-3; v_call: TRBV28; d_call: TRBD1; cdr3_length: 16; clone_size: few; cdr3_aa: CASSFIRGLGTDTQYF; cdr3_nt: TGTGCCAGCAGTTTTATAAGGGGGCTAGGCACAGATACGCAGTATTTT
j_call: TRBJ2-4; v_call: TRBV19; d_call: TRBD1; cdr3_length: 14; clone_size: NA; cdr3_aa: CATRDRLAKNIQYF; cdr3_nt: TGTGCCACCCGGGACAGACTAGCCAAAAACATTCAGTACTTC
j_call: TRBJ2-4; v_call: TRBV9; d_call: TRBD1; cdr3_length: 15; clone_size: few; cdr3_aa: CASSVQGEAKNIQYF; cdr3_nt: TGTGCCAGCAGCGTACAGGGGGAGGCCAAAAACATTCAGTACTTC
j_call: TRBJ2-5; v_call: TRBV6-5; d_call: NA; cdr3_length: 14; clone_size: few; cdr3_aa: CASSHGQPPETQYF; cdr3_nt: TGTGCCAGCAGTCACGGACAGCCTCCGGAGACCCAGTACTTC
j_call: TRBJ2-7; v_call: TRBV6-2/TRBV6-3; d_call: NA; cdr3_length: 15; clone_size: few; cdr3_aa: CASSTIGGGTYEQYF; cdr3_nt: TGTGCCAGCAGTACCATAGGCGGCGGGACCTACGAGCAGTACTTC
j_call: TRBJ2-1; v_call: TRBV4-1; d_call: TRBD2; cdr3_length: 15; clone_size: few; cdr3_aa: CASSQDQPGGIEQFF; cdr3_nt: TGCGCCAGCAGCCAAGATCAGCCGGGAGGTATTGAGCAGTTCTTC
j_call: TRBJ2-2; v_call: TRBV6-7; d_call: NA; cdr3_length: 17; clone_size: few; cdr3_aa: CASSYLPQGQNTGELFF; cdr3_nt: TGTGCCAGCAGTTACCTGCCACAGGGCCAGAACACCGGGGAGCTGTTTTTT
j_call: TRBJ2-5; v_call: TRBV6-6; d_call: NA; cdr3_length: 13; clone_size: NA; cdr3_aa: CASSYGQQETQYF; cdr3_nt: TGTGCCAGCAGTTACGGGCAGCAAGAGACCCAGTACTTC
j_call: TRBJ2-7; v_call: TRBV4-3; d_call: NA; cdr3_length: 14; clone_size: NA; cdr3_aa: CASSQDTSWGEQYF; cdr3_nt: TGCGCCAGCAGCCAAGATACTAGCTGGGGCGAGCAGTACTTC
j_call: TRBJ1-6; v_call: TRBV28; d_call: TRBD1; cdr3_length: 16; clone_size: NA; cdr3_aa: CASSLGLGTEYSPLHF; cdr3_nt: TGTGCCAGCAGTTTAGGCCTTGGGACAGAATATTCACCCCTCCACTTT